Below, 9 T cell receptor beta chains from the same sample are listed, as sequenced in a study of shared clonotypes between healthy human individuals. Data came from immunoSEQ multiplex PCR; TCRdb stores just in-frame clones and leaves some out. The table shows some 2,100,000 clones, with 85% to 95% occurring only once. Positive CCR7 selection of CD45RO-negative cells yielded the naive CD8 cells, and terminally differentiated effector memory CD45RA+ cells were excluded. Sequencing was carried out using naive CD8+ T cells from PBMCs. These receptor sequences come from a man aged 18-30 years in good health. Some clones in this sample may be carry-over from other donors' samples.

The J gene is TRBJ2-7, the V gene TRBV30; 7 nucleotides agree with TRBD1. This CDR3 has 15 amino acids. The V segment lost 4 bases and the J segment 2 bases; nucleotides outside the gene matches: 11. Looked up from germline, CDR1 is GTSNPN and CDR2 is SVGIG (reference sequence). CDR3 residues: CAWTAPRDRAYEQYF. The CDR3 DNA sequence: TGTGCCTGGACCGCCCCCCGGGACAGAGCCTACGAGCAGTACTTC.

This chain uses TRBV5-4 with TRBJ2-1; D remains unclear. The germline CDR1 and CDR2 sequences are SGHNT and YYREEE (reference sequence). Trimming removed 3 bases from V and 8 bases from J, with 12 bases in between. This CDR3 region has 13 residues. The CDR3 reads CASSSGLADEQFF. CDR3 coding DNA: TGTGCCAGCAGCTCAGGCCTGGCGGATGAGCAGTTCTTC.

V usage is TRBV28 and J usage is TRBJ1-2; D might be TRBD1 (5 bases). The germline V gene encodes CDR1 MDHEN and CDR2 SYDVKM. This CDR3 has 13 residues. Trimming cost V 6 bases and J 5 bases, with 13 bases left between them. Here the CDR3 reads CASSLKQEYGYTF. The CDR3 nucleotides are TGTGCCAGCAGCCTTAAACAGGAATATGGCTACACCTTC.

The chain links TRBV28 to TRBJ1-4; D unresolved. Germline assignment: CDR1 MDHEN and CDR2 SYDVKM. V shed 5 bases and J shed 5 bases, with 15 bases lying between them. This CDR3 is built from 15 residues. The CDR3, as DNA: TGTGCCAGCAGTCCCATCGGGCAGCGGAATGAAAAACTGTTTTTT. Translated, it gives CASSPIGQRNEKLFF.

The chain recombines TRBV7-9 with TRBJ2-3, with D unresolved. The CDR3 spans 15 residues. Germline V gene data show CDR1 as SEHNR and CDR2 as FQNEAQ (reference sequence). Trimming shortened V by 4 bases and J by 5 bases, and 16 bases separated the two germline ends. The CDR3 region has the DNA TGTGCCAGCAGCTCCAGTAAAAGGGCCTTAGATACGCAGTATTTT. This translates into CASSSSKRALDTQYF.

The rearrangement uses TRBV6-5 and TRBJ2-1; 8 nucleotides match TRBD1. CDR1 and CDR2 (germline): MNHEY, SVGAGI. This CDR3 contains 14 residues. J lost 4 bases, V lost 5 bases, and 4 bases had no gene match. As DNA, the CDR3 is TGTGCCAGCAGTGACGACAGGGGATACAATGAGCAGTTCTTC. This encodes CASSDDRGYNEQFF.

The chain combines TRBV4-2 with TRBJ2-1; 7 bases line up with TRBD1. The CDR3 totals 16 residues. The germline CDR1 and CDR2 sequences are LGHNA and YNFKEQ. The ends lost 2 bases at V and 7 bases at J; junction bases unmatched: 11. This CDR3 reads CASSQPLGQPRNEQFF. CDR3 bases: TGTGCCAGCAGCCAACCTTTGGGACAGCCCCGAAATGAGCAGTTCTTC.

The chain uses TRBV5-4 and TRBJ2-1; tentatively, D is TRBD1 or TRBD2 (5 bases each). CDR3 length: 15 residues. Per germline, CDR1 SGHNT and CDR2 YYREEE (reference sequence). The ends were cut back, 0 bases at V and 8 bases at J, with 15 bases in the middle. The CDR3 DNA reads as TGTGCCAGCAGCTTGGGTACAGGCCGGGGAGATGAGCAGTTCTTC. This encodes CASSLGTGRGDEQFF.

The gene calls are TRBV4-3 and TRBJ2-3; 16 nucleotides line up with TRBD2. This CDR3 is built from 19 residues. The trim removed 2 bases at V and 5 bases at J, leaving 10 bases unmatched. CDR1 LGHNA and CDR2 YSLEER come from the germline V gene. CDR3 nucleotide sequence: TGCGCCAGCAGCCAAACTGCGGGACTAGCGGGAGGGCACATAGATACGCAGTATTTT. Translation: CASSQTAGLAGGHIDTQYF.